This T cell receptor (beta chain) is from a study of CD8+CD57+ T cells in acquired aplastic anemia. Across the study: DNA recovered from sorted CD4+ and CD8+ cells had a mean of roughly 3 ug. Study-wide findings and caveats: Simpson's diversity of CD8+ cells was not significantly different in patients compared with controls.

Both TCR beta VDJ combination and CDR3 sequence profiling were carried out. Genomic DNA was the template for this profiling. TCRdb itself ran the reads through MiXCR, one entry per CDR3 protein. Of 150,000 to 200,000 distinct CDR3 sequences in the sample, around half are singletons; the top ten hold 0.85% to 1.2%. Concerning this clonotype: As yet, its antigen is unknown.

There are 12 residues in the CDR3. Germline trimming cut 5 bases from V and 3 bases from J; bases unmatched to any gene: 4. Germline CDR1 reads SQVTM; CDR2 reads ANQGSEA. Sequencing involved patients with CD8+CD57+ cell expansion previously shown by flow cytometry. There were no patients without severe acquired aplastic anemia. Sequencing input: sorted CD4+, CD8+, or CD8+CD57+ T cells (not recorded which) from PBMCs. V gene TRBV29-1 combines with J gene TRBJ2-7; 7 nucleotides line up with TRBD1. The receptor's source is a human donor with aplastic anemia. The CDR3 DNA reads as TGCAGCGTTAGGACAGGCGGCTACGAGCAGTACTTC. The encoded protein is CSVRTGGYEQYF.